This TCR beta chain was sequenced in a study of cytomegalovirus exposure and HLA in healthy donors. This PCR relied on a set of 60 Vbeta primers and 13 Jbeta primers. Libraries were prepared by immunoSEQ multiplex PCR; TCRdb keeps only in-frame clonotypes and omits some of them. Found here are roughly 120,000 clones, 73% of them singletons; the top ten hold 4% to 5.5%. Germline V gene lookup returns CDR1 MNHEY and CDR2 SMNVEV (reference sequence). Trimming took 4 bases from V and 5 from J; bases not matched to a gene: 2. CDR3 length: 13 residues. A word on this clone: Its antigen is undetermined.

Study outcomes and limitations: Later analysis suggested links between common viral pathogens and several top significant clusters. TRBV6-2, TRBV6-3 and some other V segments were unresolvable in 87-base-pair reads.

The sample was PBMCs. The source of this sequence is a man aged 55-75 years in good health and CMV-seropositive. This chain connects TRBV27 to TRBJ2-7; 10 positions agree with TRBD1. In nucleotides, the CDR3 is TGTGCCAGCAGTTGGGACAGGGGCCACGAGCAGTACTTC. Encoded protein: CASSWDRGHEQYF.